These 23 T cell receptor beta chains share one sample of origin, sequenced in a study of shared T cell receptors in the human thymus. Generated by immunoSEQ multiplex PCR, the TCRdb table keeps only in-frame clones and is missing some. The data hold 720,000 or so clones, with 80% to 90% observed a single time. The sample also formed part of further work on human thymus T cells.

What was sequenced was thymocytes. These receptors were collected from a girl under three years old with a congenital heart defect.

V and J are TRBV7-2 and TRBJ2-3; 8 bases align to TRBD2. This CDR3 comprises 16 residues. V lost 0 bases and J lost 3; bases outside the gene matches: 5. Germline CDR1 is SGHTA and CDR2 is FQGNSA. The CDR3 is CASSLARGARTDTQYF. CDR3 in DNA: TGTGCCAGCAGCTTAGCGCGGGGGGCTCGGACAGATACGCAGTATTTT.

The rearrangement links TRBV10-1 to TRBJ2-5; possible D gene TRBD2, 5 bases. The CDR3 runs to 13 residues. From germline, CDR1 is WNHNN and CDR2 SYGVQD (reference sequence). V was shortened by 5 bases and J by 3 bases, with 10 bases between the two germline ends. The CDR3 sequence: CASSSGWKETQYF. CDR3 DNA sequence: TGCGCCAGCAGTAGCGGTTGGAAAGAGACCCAGTACTTC.

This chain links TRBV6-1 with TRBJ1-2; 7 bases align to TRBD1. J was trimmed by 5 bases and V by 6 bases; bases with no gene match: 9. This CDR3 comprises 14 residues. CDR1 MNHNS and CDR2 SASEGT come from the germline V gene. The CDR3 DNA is TGTGCCAGCAGCCGAACAGGGGTTGCTTATGGCTACACCTTC. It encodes CASSRTGVAYGYTF.

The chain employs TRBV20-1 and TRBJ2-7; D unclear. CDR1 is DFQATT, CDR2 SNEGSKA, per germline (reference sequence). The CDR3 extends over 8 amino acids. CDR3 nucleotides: TGCCTGCTACACGAGCAGTACTTC. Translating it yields CLLHEQYF.

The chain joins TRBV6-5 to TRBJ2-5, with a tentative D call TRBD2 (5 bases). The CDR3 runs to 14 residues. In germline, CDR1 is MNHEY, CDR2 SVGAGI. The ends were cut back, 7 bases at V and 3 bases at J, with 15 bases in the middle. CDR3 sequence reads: CASKIHAGKETQYF. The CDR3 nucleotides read TGTGCCAGCAAGATACACGCGGGTAAAGAGACCCAGTACTTC.

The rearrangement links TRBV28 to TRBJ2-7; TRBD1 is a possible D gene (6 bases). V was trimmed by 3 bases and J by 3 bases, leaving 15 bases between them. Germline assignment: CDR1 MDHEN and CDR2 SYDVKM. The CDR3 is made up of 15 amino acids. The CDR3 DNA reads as TGTGCCAGCAGTTTCAAACGCCGGGACAACTACGAGCAGTACTTC. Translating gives CASSFKRRDNYEQYF.

This CDR3 is CASSPLVSDATNEKLFF. In DNA form, the CDR3 reads TGTGCCAGCTCACCCCTGGTCAGCGATGCAACTAATGAAAAACTGTTTTTT. The chain employs TRBV18 and TRBJ1-4; D is unclear. The V and J ends lost 3 bases and 0 bases respectively, with 14 bases between them. CDR3 length: 17 amino acids. The V gene's germline CDR1 is KGHSH and CDR2 LQKENI.

CDR3 in amino acids: CSVYRQVGGYNYGYTF. The CDR3 DNA is TGCAGCGTATATAGACAGGTTGGCGGATACAACTATGGCTACACCTTC. V is TRBV29-1 and J is TRBJ1-2; TRBD1 is a possible D gene (6 bases). CDR3 length: 16 residues. V was clipped by 6 bases and J by 2 bases, with 22 bases between them. Germline V lookup: CDR1 SQVTM, CDR2 ANQGSEA.

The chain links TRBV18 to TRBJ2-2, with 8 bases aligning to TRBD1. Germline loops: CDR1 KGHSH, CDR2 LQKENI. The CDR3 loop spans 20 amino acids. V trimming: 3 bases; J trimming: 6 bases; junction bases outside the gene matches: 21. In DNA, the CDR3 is TGTGCCAGCTCACCGCGTAGCGGACAGGGTTACCCACAACTCTCCGGGGAGCTGTTTTTT. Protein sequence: CASSPRSGQGYPQLSGELFF.

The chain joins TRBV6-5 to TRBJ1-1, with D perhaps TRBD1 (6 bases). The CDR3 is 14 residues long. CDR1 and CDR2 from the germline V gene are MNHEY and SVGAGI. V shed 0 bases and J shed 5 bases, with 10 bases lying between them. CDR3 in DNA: TGTGCCAGCAGTTACTCGGGGGCGAGGACTGAAGCTTTCTTT. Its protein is CASSYSGARTEAFF.

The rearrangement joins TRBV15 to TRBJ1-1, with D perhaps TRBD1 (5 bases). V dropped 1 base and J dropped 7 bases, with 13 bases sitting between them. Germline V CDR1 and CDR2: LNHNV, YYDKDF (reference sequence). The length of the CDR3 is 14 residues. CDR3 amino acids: CATSRVAGMIEAFF. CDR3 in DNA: TGTGCCACCAGCAGAGTGGCAGGGATGATTGAAGCTTTCTTT.

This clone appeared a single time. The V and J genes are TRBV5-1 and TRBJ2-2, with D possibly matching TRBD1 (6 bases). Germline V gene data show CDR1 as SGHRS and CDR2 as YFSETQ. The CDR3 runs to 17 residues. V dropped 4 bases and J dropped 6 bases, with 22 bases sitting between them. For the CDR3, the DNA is TGCGCCAGCAGCGCCCTACACAGGGTATTATTTTCCGGGGAGCTGTTTTTT. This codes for CASSALHRVLFSGELFF.

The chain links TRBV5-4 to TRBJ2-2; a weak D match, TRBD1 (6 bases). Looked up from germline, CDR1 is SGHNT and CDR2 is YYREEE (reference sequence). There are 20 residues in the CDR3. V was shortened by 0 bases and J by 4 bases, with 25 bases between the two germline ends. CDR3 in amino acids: CASSLGDRSLSMGSTGELFF. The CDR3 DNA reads TGTGCCAGCAGCTTGGGTGACAGGAGTCTTTCTATGGGGTCCACCGGGGAGCTGTTTTTT.

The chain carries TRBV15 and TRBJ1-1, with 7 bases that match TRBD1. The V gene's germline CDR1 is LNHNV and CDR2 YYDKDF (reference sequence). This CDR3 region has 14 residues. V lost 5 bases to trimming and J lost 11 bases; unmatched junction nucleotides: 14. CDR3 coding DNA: TGTGCCACCAGCCTATTGCCGGGACAGTCACAGGCTTTCTTT. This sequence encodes CATSLLPGQSQAFF.

CDR3 in DNA: TGCAGTGCTGGAACACCGGGACTCCACTTT. This encodes CSAGTPGLHF. The chain recombines TRBV20-1 with TRBJ1-6, with no clear D. CDR3 length: 10 residues. In germline, CDR1 is DFQATT, CDR2 SNEGSKA (reference sequence). Trimming left V 5 bases short and J 16 bases short, with 12 bases between.

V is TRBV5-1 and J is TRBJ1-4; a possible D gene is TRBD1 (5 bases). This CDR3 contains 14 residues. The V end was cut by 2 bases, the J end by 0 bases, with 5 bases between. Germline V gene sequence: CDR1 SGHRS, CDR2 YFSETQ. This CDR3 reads CASSLQATNEKLFF. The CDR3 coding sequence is TGCGCCAGCAGCTTACAGGCAACTAATGAAAAACTGTTTTTT.

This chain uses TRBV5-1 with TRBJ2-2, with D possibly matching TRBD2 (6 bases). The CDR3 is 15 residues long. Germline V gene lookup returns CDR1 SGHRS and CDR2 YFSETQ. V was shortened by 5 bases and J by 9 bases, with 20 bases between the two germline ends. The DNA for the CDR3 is TGCGCCAGCAGTCAGCGGTTCGGAGGGCGTAGGGAGCTGTTTTTT. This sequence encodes CASSQRFGGRRELFF. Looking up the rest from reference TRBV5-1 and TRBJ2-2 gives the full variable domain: KAGVTQTPRYLIKTRGQQVTLSCSPISGHRSVSWYQQTPGQGLQFLFEYFSETQRNKGNFPGRFSGRQFSNSRSEMNVSTLELGDSALYLCASSQRFGGRRELFFGEGSRLTVL.

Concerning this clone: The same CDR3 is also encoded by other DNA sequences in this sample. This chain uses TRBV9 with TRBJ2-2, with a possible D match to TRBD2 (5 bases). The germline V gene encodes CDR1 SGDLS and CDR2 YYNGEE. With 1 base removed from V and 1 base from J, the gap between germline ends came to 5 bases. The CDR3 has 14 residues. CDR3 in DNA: TGTGCCAGCAGCGTACGGGGGAACACCGGGGAGCTGTTTTTT. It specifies CASSVRGNTGELFF.

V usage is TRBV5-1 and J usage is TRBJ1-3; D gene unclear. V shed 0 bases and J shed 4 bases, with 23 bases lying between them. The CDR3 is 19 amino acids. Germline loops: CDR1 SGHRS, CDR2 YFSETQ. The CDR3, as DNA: TGCGCCAGCAGCTTGGGATTGGGAATACAACAGACGGGGGGAAACACCATATATTTT. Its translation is CASSLGLGIQQTGGNTIYF. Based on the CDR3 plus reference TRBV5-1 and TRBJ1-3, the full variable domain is KAGVTQTPRYLIKTRGQQVTLSCSPISGHRSVSWYQQTPGQGLQFLFEYFSETQRNKGNFPGRFSGRQFSNSRSEMNVSTLELGDSALYLCASSLGLGIQQTGGNTIYFGEGSWLTVV.

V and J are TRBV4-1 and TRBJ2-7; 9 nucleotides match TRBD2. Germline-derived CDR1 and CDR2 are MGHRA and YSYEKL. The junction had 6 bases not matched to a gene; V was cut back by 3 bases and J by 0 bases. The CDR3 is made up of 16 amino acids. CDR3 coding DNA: TGCGCCAGCAGCCAGGAATCTAGCGGGGCCTCCTACGAGCAGTACTTC. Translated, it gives CASSQESSGASYEQYF.

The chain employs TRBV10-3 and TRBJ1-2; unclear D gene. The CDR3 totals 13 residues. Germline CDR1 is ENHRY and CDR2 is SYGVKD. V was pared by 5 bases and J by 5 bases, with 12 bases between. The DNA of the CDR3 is TGTGCCATCAGTCGGGGAGGGCCTTATGGCTACACCTTC. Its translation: CAISRGGPYGYTF.

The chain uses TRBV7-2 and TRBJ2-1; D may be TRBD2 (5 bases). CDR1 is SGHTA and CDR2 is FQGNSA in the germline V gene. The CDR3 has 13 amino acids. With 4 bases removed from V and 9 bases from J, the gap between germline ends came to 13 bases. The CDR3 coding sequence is TGTGCCAGCAGCTCGAATTCGGGGAGTGAGCAGTTCTTC. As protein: CASSSNSGSEQFF.

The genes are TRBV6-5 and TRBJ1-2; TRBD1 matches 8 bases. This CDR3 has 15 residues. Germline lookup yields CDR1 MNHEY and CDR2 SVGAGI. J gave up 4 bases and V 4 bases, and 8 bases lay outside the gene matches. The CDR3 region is CASSFYRGGGYGYTF. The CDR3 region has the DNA TGTGCCAGCAGTTTTTACAGGGGGGGTGGCTATGGCTACACCTTC.